This T cell receptor (beta chain) appears in the sequencing data of a study of shared clonotypes between healthy human individuals. Using immunoSEQ multiplex PCR, the repertoire was profiled, and TCRdb retains in-frame clones only, with some absent. The sample consists of 2 million to 3 million clones, more than 80% of them appearing once. Per the germline V gene, CDR1 is MNHNS and CDR2 is SASEGT. The J segment lost 1 base and the V segment lost 7 bases, leaving 4 bases of the junction unmatched. The CDR3 sequence is 15 residues long. The gene calls are TRBV6-1 and TRBJ2-1; 10 nucleotides match TRBD2. Sequences were obtained from naive CD4+ T cells sorted from blood. Subset meaning: CD45RA+ positively selected. The source is a man younger than 35 in good health. In DNA form, the CDR3 reads TGTGCCAGCACTGTAGCGGGAGGTTCCTACAATGAGCAGTTCTTC. Protein sequence: CASTVAGGSYNEQFF.